The present TCR beta chain was sequenced within a study of CD8 T cells in ankylosing spondylitis. Study-level results: Significantly higher representation of disease-linked clones was reported for matched ankylosing spondylitis synovial fluid.

Many counts were recorded for this clonotype. Its matching antigen is unknown. CDR3 length: 12 residues. CDR1 and CDR2 (germline): SGHRS, YFSETQ. The ends were cut back, 5 bases at V and 10 bases at J, with 10 bases in the middle. A single record per CDR3 protein comes from TCRdb applying MiXCR to the 5' RACE reads. This sample carries 90,000 to 100,000 distinct CDR3 sequences, roughly 8% of them seen once, and the ten largest clones take 9.5% to 10%. This chain uses TRBV5-1 with TRBJ1-6; D unresolved. Sequencing used blood, either unsorted or a sorted T cell fraction (not recorded which). This TCR came from a male donor with ankylosing spondylitis or in good health (not recorded which). CDR3 sequence reads: CASSSTGSPLHF. CDR3 nucleotide sequence: TGCGCCAGCAGTTCGACCGGGTCACCCCTCCACTTT.